This T cell receptor beta chain appears in the sequencing data of a study of blood T cell repertoires in COVID-19. Study as a whole: Material from acute and convalescent COVID-19 was sourced from the United States, Italy and Spain.

Sequenced by immunoSEQ multiplex PCR; TCRdb stores in-frame clones only, minus some. The sample holds 200,000 or so clones; about 82% are singletons and the top ten take 8.5% to 12%. Germline CDR1 is SEHNR and CDR2 is FQNEAQ (reference sequence). CDR3 size: 13 residues. The junction had 5 bases not matched to a gene; V was cut back by 5 bases and J by 7 bases. The receptor's source is an elderly woman with acute or convalescent COVID-19. Sequencing input: peripheral blood. The chain is built from TRBV7-9 and TRBJ2-1; 7 bases agree with TRBD1. CDR3 residues: CASSTGQTNEQFF. CDR3 nucleotides: TGTGCCAGCAGCACGGGACAGACTAATGAGCAGTTCTTC. The full variable domain, its missing parts supplied by reference TRBV7-9 and TRBJ2-1, is DTGVSQNPRHKITKRGQNVTFRCDPISEHNRLYWYRQTLGQGPEFLTYFQNEAQLEKSRLLSDRFSAERPKGSFSTLEIQRTEQGDSAMYLCASSTGQTNEQFFGPGTRLTVL.